The 9 T cell receptor beta chains presented below share a single source sample, sequenced in a study of beta chain features in type 1 diabetes. The sequenced template was cDNA made from the entire isolated RNA. Sequenced by immunoSEQ multiplex PCR; TCRdb stores in-frame clones only, minus some. The sample lists around 180,000 clones, roughly an eighth occurring once. The sequencing input was central memory CD4+ T cells from blood. These receptors all stem from a woman in her late teens or twenties in good health.

This clone has just a few counts. The genes are TRBV18 and TRBJ2-7; TRBD1 might be the D (5 bases). The ends were cut back, 0 bases at V and 3 bases at J, with 9 bases in the middle. Looked up from germline, CDR1 is KGHSH and CDR2 is LQKENI. This CDR3 is built from 14 residues. The CDR3 sequence: CASSPPAGIYEQYF. The CDR3 bases are TGTGCCAGCTCACCACCGGCAGGGATCTACGAGCAGTACTTC.

This clone was counted a few times. The chain combines TRBV16 with TRBJ1-4; 8 bases map to TRBD1. The CDR3 covers 14 residues. Germline V CDR1 and CDR2: KGHSY, FQNENV. Trimming removed 2 bases from V and 4 bases from J; junction bases left unmatched: 0. In nucleotides, the CDR3 is TGTGCCAGCAGCCAAGACAGGGGTAATGAAAAACTGTTTTTT. Translated: CASSQDRGNEKLFF.

This clone was seen a few times. V and J are TRBV7-2 and TRBJ1-4; the D is unclear. From germline, CDR1 is SGHTA and CDR2 FQGNSA. This CDR3 spans 15 amino acids. Trimming stripped 4 bases from V and 2 bases from J, with 11 bases between. CDR3 DNA sequence: TGTGCCAGCAGCTCGGAAGTCGGGACTAATGAAAAACTGTTTTTT. Its protein is CASSSEVGTNEKLFF.

This clone has a handful of counts. V and J are TRBV6-6 and TRBJ2-5, with 11 bases identical to TRBD1. This CDR3 has 12 residues. CDR1 and CDR2 from the germline V gene are MNHNY and SVGAGI (reference sequence). The V segment lost 11 bases and the J segment 7 bases; nucleotides outside the gene matches: 6. CDR3 amino acids: CAGGTGGVTQYF. As DNA, the CDR3 is TGTGCCGGAGGGACAGGGGGGGTGACCCAGTACTTC.

The chain is built from TRBV5-1 and TRBJ2-7; the match to TRBD1 covers 12 bases. This CDR3 is 15 amino acids long. Germline lookup yields CDR1 SGHRS and CDR2 YFSETQ. Germline trimming cut 4 bases from V and 4 bases from J; bases unmatched to any gene: 6. CDR3 nucleotide sequence: TGCGCCAGCAGCAAAGGGGACAGGGGGCTTTACGAGCAGTACTTC. Translating it yields CASSKGDRGLYEQYF. Combining the CDR3 with reference TRBV5-1 and TRBJ2-7 gives the whole variable domain KAGVTQTPRYLIKTRGQQVTLSCSPISGHRSVSWYQQTPGQGLQFLFEYFSETQRNKGNFPGRFSGRQFSNSRSEMNVSTLELGDSALYLCASSKGDRGLYEQYFGPGTRLTVT.

This clone was seen a few times. The V call is TRBV5-4, the J call TRBJ2-4; D remains ambiguous. The V and J ends lost 1 base and 1 base respectively, with 3 bases between them. The CDR3 spans 13 residues. Germline V gene lookup returns CDR1 SGHNT and CDR2 YYREEE (reference sequence). The CDR3 region is CASSLPAKNIQYF. The CDR3 DNA follows: TGTGCCAGCAGCTTGCCGGCCAAAAACATTCAGTACTTC.

This clone was detected a few times. At the DNA level, this CDR3 is encoded by other sequences in the same sample as well. This chain uses TRBV7-9 with TRBJ2-5, with a possible D match to TRBD1 (7 bases). Germline assignment: CDR1 SEHNR and CDR2 FQNEAQ (reference sequence). V was trimmed by 1 base and J by 5 bases, leaving 11 bases between them. This CDR3 is built from 14 residues. The CDR3 reads CASSLGTGGETQYF. CDR3 DNA sequence: TGTGCCAGCAGCTTAGGGACAGGAGGGGAGACCCAGTACTTC.

This clone was picked up a small number of times. The rearrangement uses TRBV2 and TRBJ2-7; 7 bases map to TRBD2. CDR1 is SNHLY, CDR2 FYNNEI, per germline. With V trimmed by 6 bases and J by 7 bases, 9 bases remained unmatched. The CDR3 length is 13 residues. The CDR3 here is CASSRDYQREQYF. DNA of the CDR3: TGTGCCAGCAGCCGGGACTACCAACGGGAGCAGTACTTC. The whole variable domain, remainder taken from reference TRBV2 and TRBJ2-7, is EPEVTQTPSHQVTQMGQEVILRCVPISNHLYFYWYRQILGQKVEFLVSFYNNEISEKSEIFDDQFSVERPDGSNFTLKIRSTKLEDSAMYFCASSRDYQREQYFGPGTRLTVT.

The chain combines TRBV5-4 with TRBJ2-3; D may be TRBD1 (5 bases). With 1 base removed from V and 3 bases from J, the gap between germline ends came to 12 bases. The CDR3 has 15 residues. From germline, CDR1 is SGHNT and CDR2 YYREEE (reference sequence). CDR3 loop: CASSLPQGVTDTQYF. The CDR3 DNA sequence: TGTGCCAGCAGCTTGCCGCAGGGTGTGACAGATACGCAGTATTTT.